Listed below are T cell receptor beta chains from one sample, sequenced in a study of shared clonotypes between healthy human individuals. Assay: immunoSEQ multiplex PCR; the TCRdb copy retains only in-frame clones and omits some. The sample holds roughly 700,000 clones, roughly 70% seen once. The sample consisted of memory CD4+ T cells sorted from blood. Source of these receptors: a woman aged 25-40 years in good health. The CDR3 runs from the conserved cysteine through the conserved F or W. A D gene is named only where the DNA matches it firmly. Clone size is shown for a subset of rows, as once, few, many or a class of expanded clone.

j_call d_call clone_size v_call cdr3_aa cdr3_nt
TRBJ2-1 TRBD1 many TRBV6-6 CASSPPGTGNEQFF TGTGCCAGCAGTCCCCCGGGGACAGGGAATGAGCAGTTCTTC
TRBJ1-4 TRBD1 NA TRBV4-2 CASSQEGQFMGEKLFF TGTGCCAGCAGCCAAGAGGGACAGTTTATGGGGGAAAAACTGTTTTTT
TRBJ2-1 TRBD1 NA TRBV18 CASSPPQGSEQFF TGTGCCAGCTCACCTCCACAGGGGAGTGAGCAGTTCTTC
TRBJ2-1 NA NA TRBV5-1 CASSKDSQSYNEQFF TGCGCCAGCAGCAAGGACAGTCAGAGCTACAATGAGCAGTTCTTC
TRBJ2-3 NA NA TRBV14 CASSQEMYGVTDTQYF TGTGCCAGCAGCCAAGAGATGTACGGGGTCACAGATACGCAGTATTTT
TRBJ2-7 NA NA TRBV21-1 CASSTPGQGVYEQYF TGTGCCAGCAGCACTCCGGGACAGGGGGTTTACGAGCAGTACTTC
TRBJ2-1 NA NA TRBV5-4 CASSPGPYEQFF TGTGCCAGCAGCCCCGGTCCTTATGAGCAGTTCTTC
TRBJ2-7 NA few TRBV7-2 CASSLDRNYEQYF TGTGCCAGCAGCTTGGACAGAAACTACGAGCAGTACTTC
TRBJ1-2 TRBD1 NA TRBV19 CASSRGQVSGSNYGYTF TGTGCCAGTAGCCGCGGACAGGTCTCGGGTTCTAACTATGGCTACACCTTC
TRBJ2-7 TRBD2 NA TRBV7-8 CASSPRGDPYEQYF TGTGCCAGCAGCCCTCGGGGGGACCCCTACGAGCAGTACTTC
TRBJ1-2 NA NA TRBV28 CASRSPNRYYGYTF TGTGCCAGCAGGTCCCCCAACCGATACTATGGCTACACCTTC
TRBJ1-1 NA NA TRBV7-5 CVRSPIWRPGPEAFF TGTGTCAGAAGCCCAATCTGGAGGCCCGGACCTGAAGCTTTCTTT
TRBJ1-3 NA NA TRBV9 CASRGGFGGNTIYF TGTGCCAGCAGAGGGGGGTTCGGCGGAAACACCATATATTTT
TRBJ2-2 TRBD1 NA TRBV4-1 CASSLGQGAVTGELFF TGCGCCAGCAGCTTGGGACAGGGGGCGGTCACCGGGGAGCTGTTTTTT
TRBJ2-1 NA NA TRBV28 CASSLGGGDYNEQFF TGTGCCAGCAGTTTGGGAGGGGGGGACTACAATGAGCAGTTCTTC
TRBJ1-2 TRBD1 NA TRBV11-3 CASSIQRDSYGYTF TGTGCCAGCAGCATACAACGGGACAGTTATGGCTACACCTTC
TRBJ2-7 NA NA TRBV6-1 CASSERKYEQYF TGTGCCAGCAGTGAAAGGAAATACGAGCAGTACTTC
TRBJ2-6 TRBD2 NA TRBV5-1 CASSFSGGSGANVLTF TGCGCCAGCAGCTTCTCGGGGGGCTCTGGGGCCAACGTCCTGACTTTC
TRBJ2-3 TRBD2 NA TRBV2 CASSPGLATSTDTQYF TGTGCCAGCAGTCCTGGACTAGCGACTAGCACAGATACGCAGTATTTT
TRBJ2-3 NA once TRBV5-1 CASSPGQSYTQYF TGCGCCAGCAGCCCGGGGCAAAGTTATACGCAGTATTTT
TRBJ2-1 TRBD2 NA TRBV18 CASSPREGLYNEQFF TGTGCCAGCTCACCGCGGGAGGGCCTCTACAATGAGCAGTTCTTC